This T cell receptor (beta chain) was captured in a study of blood T cell repertoires in COVID-19 (dated by TCRdb to the early 2020s). Notes on the research overall: The collaborator samples originated in the United States, Italy and Spain and spanned the acute and convalescent phases of COVID-19. The prospective study material was composed of cDNA or gDNA derived from T cells, B-cell-depleted T cells, or PBMCs. Deeply sampled blood TCRbeta repertoires from subjects exposed to, actively infected with, or recovered from COVID-19 were included in the dataset. A freely available public database, intended as a resource for researchers studying the immune response to SARS-CoV-2, is where the repertoires were released. The samples were drawn from the first 160 participants of the ongoing ImmuneRACE study and from 1,254 subjects provided by 6 global collaborators. The sample metadata nearly always contained a de-identified subject ID, COVID-19 status, age in years and sex. Where HLA class I and class II types were available, the types were taken from metadata supplied by the sample provider, not from assay-based typing.

The immunoSEQ Assay, a bias-controlled multiplex PCR, was used to amplify TCRbeta CDR3 regions from genomic DNA. As for the authors' bioinformatics: Within the assay, amplification of reference gene primers was used to estimate how many nucleated cells each sample contained. To quantify the absolute abundance of each unique TCRbeta CDR3 rearrangement, sequence reads were collapsed and filtered. For each sample, productive Simpson clonality was calculated as the square root of Simpson's diversity index across productive rearrangements. Here the immuneACCESS table is served through TCRdb, limited to in-frame sequences with V and J called. Missing clones are a known gap in these copies; in checked studies unresolved V genes cover under half, and the rest lacks a known reason. The V and J calls and clone size were taken over from that table, and D and trimming were inferred from the DNA. This sample holds about 220,000 clones; 75% to 90% were observed only once. Of the sample, less than 6% falls within the top ten clones.

Study-wide conclusions, independent of this receptor: The amount of clinical and demographic metadata varied by source and participant and was provided uncurated.

At one collaborating source in Seattle, patients were enrolled during active infection and were followed longitudinally through the course of disease. The collaborating institutions used their own protocols to collect whole blood in K2EDTA tubes. For TCRbeta analysis, collaborators shipped samples as frozen whole blood, isolated PBMCs, or DNA extracted from either of those sample types. CDR1 and CDR2 (SGHNT, YYREEE) derive from the germline V gene (reference sequence). From its cysteine to its phenylalanine, the CDR3 spans 15 amino acids. The read is trimmed to its CDR3 DNA, 45 bases read in frame from base 1. At the junction V is shortened by 3 bases and J by 4 bases, with 16 bases in between. Turning to this clone: Its target antigen remains unknown. No quality values exist for individual bases; no much larger clone is one base distant.

The clonotype comes from a woman in her seventies with COVID-19, enrolled during active disease. Sequenced material: peripheral blood. The sequence is built from TRBV5-4 and TRBJ1-1; a tentative D match to TRBD1 spans 5 bases. CDR3 reads: CASSYVGTGGTEAFF. The DNA reads as follows: TGTGCCAGCAGCTACGTCGGGACGGGGGGCACTGAAGCTTTCTTT.